These T cell receptor beta chains were read from a single sample in a study of blood T cell repertoires in COVID-19. Profiled with immunoSEQ multiplex PCR; TCRdb holds only in-frame clones, not every one. The sample holds about 180,000 clones; approximately 86% are singletons and the top ten take about 8.6%. The specimen sequenced was peripheral blood. These receptors were taken from a man aged 50 to 60 with active or convalescent COVID-19. The CDR3 runs from the conserved cysteine through the conserved F or W. D genes are given only for firm matches. Not every row has a clone size; where given, it reads once, few, many or a size class.

D: TRBD2; size: .; J: TRBJ2-7; V: TRBV7-6; DNA: TGTGCCAGCAGCTTAGTTGTGCGCGGGGGTTCCTACGAGCAGTACTTC; CDR3: CASSLVVRGGSYEQYF
D: .; size: .; J: TRBJ2-1; V: TRBV2; DNA: TGTGCCAGCAGTGAGCACCGCGGTGAGCAGTTCTTC; CDR3: CASSEHRGEQFF
D: .; size: few; J: TRBJ2-1; V: TRBV5-4; DNA: TGTGCCAGCAGCTTGCAGGGTAGGAATGAGCAGTTCTTC; CDR3: CASSLQGRNEQFF
D: .; size: .; J: TRBJ2-3; V: TRBV28; DNA: TGTGCCAGCAGTTCCTTGGGACACAGTTCCACAGATACGCAGTATTTT; CDR3: CASSSLGHSSTDTQYF
D: .; size: .; J: TRBJ1-3; V: TRBV7-6; DNA: TGTGCCAGCAGCTTACGTTCGGGATCTGGAAACACCATATATTTT; CDR3: CASSLRSGSGNTIYF
D: .; size: .; J: TRBJ1-3; V: TRBV6-5; DNA: TGTGCCAGCAGTTACGGTTCAGGGGCTGGAAACACCATATATTTT; CDR3: CASSYGSGAGNTIYF
D: .; size: .; J: TRBJ2-5; V: TRBV19; DNA: TGTGCCACCTCAGGCCGAGGGGAGACCCAGTACTTC; CDR3: CATSGRGETQYF
D: .; size: once; J: TRBJ1-6; V: TRBV28; DNA: TGTGCCAGCACCGAGCCTCGTTCACCCCTCCACTTT; CDR3: CASTEPRSPLHF
D: TRBD2; size: .; J: TRBJ2-5; V: TRBV5-4; DNA: TGTGCCAGCAGCCCTCCCGGGAGGGCCGAAGAGACCCAGTACTTC; CDR3: CASSPPGRAEETQYF
D: .; size: once; J: TRBJ1-1; V: TRBV3-1/TRBV3-2; DNA: TGTGCCAGCAGCCAAGGAGCAGGGGAGAGAGCTTTCTTT; CDR3: CASSQGAGERAFF
D: TRBD1; size: once; J: TRBJ1-2; V: TRBV18; DNA: TGTGCCAGCTCACACGGGACAGGTGGGGGTAACTATGGCTACACCTTC; CDR3: CASSHGTGGGNYGYTF
D: .; size: .; J: TRBJ1-4; V: TRBV15; DNA: TGTGCCACCTTGGACAAGAACAAGGATTTTAATGAAAAACTGTTTTTT; CDR3: CATLDKNKDFNEKLFF
D: .; size: .; J: TRBJ1-1; V: TRBV7-2; DNA: TGTGCCAGCAGCTTATTGAGCTCGGAAGCTTTCTTT; CDR3: CASSLLSSEAFF
D: .; size: .; J: TRBJ2-7; V: TRBV19; DNA: TGTGCCAGTAGTATCCAGGGCACCTCCGACGAGCAGTACTTC; CDR3: CASSIQGTSDEQYF
D: TRBD1; size: .; J: TRBJ1-1; V: TRBV7-3; DNA: TGTGCCAGCAGCAAGGGACAGATCGCTGAAGCTTTCTTT; CDR3: CASSKGQIAEAFF
D: TRBD2; size: .; J: TRBJ2-7; V: TRBV3-1/TRBV3-2; DNA: TGTGCCAGCAGCCACCGTTTCGGGACTAGCGGGAGTAGGAACGAGCAGTACTTC; CDR3: CASSHRFGTSGSRNEQYF
D: TRBD2; size: .; J: TRBJ2-2; V: TRBV29-1; DNA: TGCAGCGGGCGGGAGTGGGACACCGGGGAGCTGTTTTTT; CDR3: CSGREWDTGELFF
D: TRBD1; size: .; J: TRBJ1-2; V: TRBV19; DNA: TGTGCCAGTAGTATAGATCGGGCAGGGGGCTTGGGCTACACCTTC; CDR3: CASSIDRAGGLGYTF
D: TRBD1; size: .; J: TRBJ2-3; V: TRBV5-1; DNA: TGCGCCAGCAGCTTGACAGGGGCCCTCACAGATACGCAGTATTTT; CDR3: CASSLTGALTDTQYF
D: TRBD1; size: .; J: TRBJ2-1; V: TRBV6-5; DNA: TGTGCCAGCAGTTATGAGGTCAGGGGGAACGATGAGCAGTTCTTC; CDR3: CASSYEVRGNDEQFF
D: .; size: .; J: TRBJ1-1; V: TRBV13; DNA: TGTGCCAGCAGCGCCTATAACCCGGGCACTGAAGCTTTCTTT; CDR3: CASSAYNPGTEAFF
D: TRBD2; size: .; J: TRBJ2-7; V: TRBV6-1; DNA: TGTGCCAGCAGTGAACTGACTAGCGGGAGCGAACCGCAGTACTTC; CDR3: CASSELTSGSEPQYF
D: .; size: .; J: TRBJ2-1; V: TRBV6-1; DNA: TGTGCCAGCAGTGAAGGGACTGGCTCCTACAATGAGCAGTTCTTC; CDR3: CASSEGTGSYNEQFF
D: .; size: .; J: TRBJ1-3; V: TRBV19; DNA: TGTGCCAGTAGTCCCAGACAGGAGAGCTCTGGAAACACCATATATTTT; CDR3: CASSPRQESSGNTIYF
D: TRBD1; size: .; J: TRBJ1-1; V: TRBV25-1; DNA: TGTGCCAGCAGTGGGACAGGGTCCAACACTGAAGCTTTCTTT; CDR3: CASSGTGSNTEAFF
D: .; size: few; J: TRBJ1-1; V: TRBV7-9; DNA: TGTGCCAGCAGCTTATTACAGTTGGTCACTGAAGCTTTCTTT; CDR3: CASSLLQLVTEAFF
D: TRBD2; size: .; J: TRBJ2-5; V: TRBV25-1; DNA: TGTGCCAGCAGTGCTTCTAGCGGTTTGGTCGAGACCCAGTACTTC; CDR3: CASSASSGLVETQYF
D: .; size: .; J: TRBJ1-3; V: TRBV29-1; DNA: TGCAGCGTTGAAACAGGGAAAGGTGGAAACACCATATATTTT; CDR3: CSVETGKGGNTIYF
D: TRBD1; size: .; J: TRBJ2-2; V: TRBV6-6; DNA: TGTGCCACCGAGTCGGGTGACAGGGGGCTAACCGGGGAGCTGTTTTTT; CDR3: CATESGDRGLTGELFF
D: .; size: many; J: TRBJ2-3; V: TRBV7-9; DNA: TGTGCCAGCAGCCCCTTCTTCATGAGGTCTGGCACAGATACGCAGTATTTT; CDR3: CASSPFFMRSGTDTQYF
D: .; size: .; J: TRBJ1-3; V: TRBV14; DNA: TGTGCCAGCAGCCAAGTAACGGGTGGTGTAGGAAACACCATATATTTT; CDR3: CASSQVTGGVGNTIYF
D: .; size: .; J: TRBJ2-3; V: TRBV5-1; DNA: TGCGCCAGCAGCTTGCTGAGAGAAATAAGCACAGATACGCAGTATTTT; CDR3: CASSLLREISTDTQYF
D: TRBD2; size: few; J: TRBJ2-3; V: TRBV7-2; DNA: TGTGCCAGCAGCTGGGGGCCTAGCGGGAGAACAGATACGCAGTATTTT; CDR3: CASSWGPSGRTDTQYF
D: TRBD1; size: .; J: TRBJ1-2; V: TRBV28; DNA: TGTGCCAGCAGTCTCCCGACAGGGGGCTCGGAGGGCTACACCTTC; CDR3: CASSLPTGGSEGYTF
D: .; size: .; J: TRBJ2-5; V: TRBV11-1; DNA: TGTGCCAGCAGCTCAAACCGGGTCACAGAGACCCAGTACTTC; CDR3: CASSSNRVTETQYF
D: .; size: few; J: TRBJ1-6; V: TRBV6-2/TRBV6-3; DNA: TGTGCCAGCAGTTACGGGGGGAGCCCACCACCCCTCCACTTT; CDR3: CASSYGGSPPPLHF
D: .; size: .; J: TRBJ1-2; V: TRBV30; DNA: TGTGCCTGGAGTGAAGGCACAGCCTATGGCTACACCTTC; CDR3: CAWSEGTAYGYTF
D: TRBD2; size: .; J: TRBJ2-1; V: TRBV4-2; DNA: TGTGCCAGCAGCCCTCACCTTAGCGGGAGCTCCTACAATGAGCAGTTCTTC; CDR3: CASSPHLSGSSYNEQFF
D: .; size: .; J: TRBJ1-2; V: TRBV6-1; DNA: TGTGCCAGCAGTGAAGCTACAGGGAATAGCTATGGCTACACCTTC; CDR3: CASSEATGNSYGYTF
D: .; size: .; J: TRBJ1-1; V: TRBV28; DNA: TGTGCCAGCAGTTGGGGGGTTGGCACTGAAGCTTTCTTT; CDR3: CASSWGVGTEAFF
D: TRBD1; size: .; J: TRBJ2-7; V: TRBV7-2; DNA: TGTGCCAGCAGCGCGCAGGGGGACGAGCAGTACTTC; CDR3: CASSAQGDEQYF
D: .; size: .; J: TRBJ2-3; V: TRBV4-2; DNA: TGTGCCAGCAGCCTAACCGCGGGTGTCGTTGGAGATACGCAGTATTTT; CDR3: CASSLTAGVVGDTQYF
D: TRBD1; size: .; J: TRBJ1-5; V: TRBV6-2/TRBV6-3; DNA: TGTGCCAGCAGTTCGGGACAGGGTGGCAATCAGCCCCAGCATTTT; CDR3: CASSSGQGGNQPQHF
D: TRBD1; size: .; J: TRBJ2-2; V: TRBV5-1; DNA: TGCGCCAGCAGCTTGGACAGGGGATCCGGGGAGCTGTTTTTT; CDR3: CASSLDRGSGELFF
D: .; size: .; J: TRBJ2-1; V: TRBV5-1; DNA: TGCGCCAGCAGCAGTGAGGGGCGGGGTGACAATGAGCAGTTCTTC; CDR3: CASSSEGRGDNEQFF
D: .; size: once; J: TRBJ1-3; V: TRBV3-1/TRBV3-2; DNA: TGTGCCAGCAGCCCCGGCTCTGGAAACACCATATATTTT; CDR3: CASSPGSGNTIYF
D: TRBD1; size: .; J: TRBJ2-1; V: TRBV6-6; DNA: TGTGCCAGCAGTTTTGGGACAGTTGGGGGGTTCTTC; CDR3: CASSFGTVGGFF
D: .; size: .; J: TRBJ1-4; V: TRBV20-1; DNA: TGCAGTGTAACCGGAGATGAAAAACTGTTTTTT; CDR3: CSVTGDEKLFF
D: TRBD1; size: .; J: TRBJ2-5; V: TRBV4-2; DNA: TGTGCCAGCAGCCAATCCCGTCCGGGACAGAAAGAGACCCAGTACTTC; CDR3: CASSQSRPGQKETQYF
D: .; size: .; J: TRBJ2-1; V: TRBV5-1; DNA: TGCGCCAGCAGCTTGGGGCGGCAGGAGCAGTTCTTC; CDR3: CASSLGRQEQFF
D: TRBD1; size: .; J: TRBJ1-6; V: TRBV5-1; DNA: TGCGCCAGCAGCTTGGCCGCAGGGGGAAATTCACCCCTCCACTTT; CDR3: CASSLAAGGNSPLHF
D: TRBD2; size: .; J: TRBJ2-1; V: TRBV28; DNA: TGTGCCACCGGACTAGTGGACAATGAGCAGTTCTTC; CDR3: CATGLVDNEQFF
D: TRBD1; size: few; J: TRBJ1-1; V: TRBV7-6; DNA: TGTGCCAGCAGCTTAGTGGCTCAGGGGGCTGAAGCTTTCTTT; CDR3: CASSLVAQGAEAFF
D: TRBD2; size: .; J: TRBJ2-1; V: TRBV19; DNA: TGTGCCACCACTCCCCCCGGACTAGCGGGAGCTGAGCAGTTCTTC; CDR3: CATTPPGLAGAEQFF